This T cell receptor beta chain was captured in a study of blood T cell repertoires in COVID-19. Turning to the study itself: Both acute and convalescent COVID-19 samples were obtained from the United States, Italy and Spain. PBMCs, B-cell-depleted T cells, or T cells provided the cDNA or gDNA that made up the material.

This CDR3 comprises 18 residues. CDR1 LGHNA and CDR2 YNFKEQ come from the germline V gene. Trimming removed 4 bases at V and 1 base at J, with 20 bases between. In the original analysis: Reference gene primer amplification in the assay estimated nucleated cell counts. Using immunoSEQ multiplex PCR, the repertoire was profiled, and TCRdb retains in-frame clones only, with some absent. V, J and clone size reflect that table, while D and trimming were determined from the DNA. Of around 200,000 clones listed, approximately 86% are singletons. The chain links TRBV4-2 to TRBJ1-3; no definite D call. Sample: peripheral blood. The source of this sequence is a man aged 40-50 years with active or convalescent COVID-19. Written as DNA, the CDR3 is TGTGCCAGCAGCCTCAAAGCCAGGCAGTCATCGTCTGGAAACACCATATATTTT. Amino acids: CASSLKARQSSSGNTIYF.